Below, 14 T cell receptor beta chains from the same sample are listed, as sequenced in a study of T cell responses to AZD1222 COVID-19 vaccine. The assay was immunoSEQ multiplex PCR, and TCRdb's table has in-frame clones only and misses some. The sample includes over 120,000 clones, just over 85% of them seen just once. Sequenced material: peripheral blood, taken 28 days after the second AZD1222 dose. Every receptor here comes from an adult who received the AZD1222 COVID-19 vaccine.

The CDR3 sequence is CASSLKAGGTYEQYF. CDR3 DNA sequence: TGTGCCAGCAGTTTAAAGGCGGGGGGCACCTACGAGCAGTACTTC. The chain recombines TRBV27 with TRBJ2-7; 8 bases are shared with TRBD2. The CDR3 runs to 15 residues. After removal of 2 bases from V and 2 bases from J, the junction contained 5 bases not matched to a gene. CDR1 is MNHEY, CDR2 SMNVEV, per germline (reference sequence).

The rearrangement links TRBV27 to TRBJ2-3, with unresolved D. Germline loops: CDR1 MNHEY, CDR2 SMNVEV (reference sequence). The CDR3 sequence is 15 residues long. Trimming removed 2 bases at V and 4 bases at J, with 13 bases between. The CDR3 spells CASSLTHTRSDTQYF. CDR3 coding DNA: TGTGCCAGCAGTTTAACACACACCAGGTCAGATACGCAGTATTTT.

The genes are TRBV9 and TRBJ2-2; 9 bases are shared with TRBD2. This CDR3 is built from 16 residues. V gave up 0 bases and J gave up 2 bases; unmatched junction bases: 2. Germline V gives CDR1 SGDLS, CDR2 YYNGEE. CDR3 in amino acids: CASSVASGDNTGELFF. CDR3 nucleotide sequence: TGTGCCAGCAGCGTAGCTAGCGGGGACAACACCGGGGAGCTGTTTTTT. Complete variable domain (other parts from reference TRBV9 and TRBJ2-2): DSGVTQTPKHLITATGQRVTLRCSPRSGDLSVYWYQQSLDQGLQFLIQYYNGEERAKGNILERFSAQQFPDLHSELNLSSLELGDSALYFCASSVASGDNTGELFFGEGSRLTVL.

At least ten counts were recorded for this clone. The CDR3 protein is CASSFLVAEAFF. The CDR3 bases are TGTGCCAGCAGTTTTTTGGTCGCTGAAGCTTTCTTT. V usage is TRBV12-3 or TRBV12-4 and J usage is TRBJ1-1; D is unclear. The V and J ends lost 3 bases and 6 bases respectively, with 8 bases between them. The CDR3 runs 12 residues.

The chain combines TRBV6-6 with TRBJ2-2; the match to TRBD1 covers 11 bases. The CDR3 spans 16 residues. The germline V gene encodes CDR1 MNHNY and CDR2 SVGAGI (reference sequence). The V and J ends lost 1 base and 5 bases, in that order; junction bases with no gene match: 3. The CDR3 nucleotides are TGTGCCAGCAGTTACTGGGACAGGGGGGGGACCGGGGAGCTGTTTTTT. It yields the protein CASSYWDRGGTGELFF.

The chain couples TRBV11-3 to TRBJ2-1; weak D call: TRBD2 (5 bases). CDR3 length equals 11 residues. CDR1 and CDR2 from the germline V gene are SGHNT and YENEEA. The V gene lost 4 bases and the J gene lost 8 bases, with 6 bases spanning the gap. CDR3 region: CASSSADEQFF. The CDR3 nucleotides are TGTGCCAGCAGCTCAGCGGATGAGCAGTTCTTC.

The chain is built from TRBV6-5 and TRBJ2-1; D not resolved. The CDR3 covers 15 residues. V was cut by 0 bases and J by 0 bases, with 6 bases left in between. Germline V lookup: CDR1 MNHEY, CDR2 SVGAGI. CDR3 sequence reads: CASSYSVSSYNEQFF. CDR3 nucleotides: TGTGCCAGCAGTTACTCAGTCAGCTCCTACAATGAGCAGTTCTTC.

The CDR3 sequence is CASGDNFINTEAFF. DNA of the CDR3: TGTGCTAGTGGGGACAATTTTATAAACACTGAAGCTTTCTTT. This chain joins TRBV12-5 and TRBJ1-1; D may be TRBD1 (5 bases). Looked up from germline, CDR1 is LGHNT and CDR2 is FRNRAP. The V end lost 6 bases, the J end lost 2 bases, and 13 bases lay between the germline ends. There are 14 residues in the CDR3.

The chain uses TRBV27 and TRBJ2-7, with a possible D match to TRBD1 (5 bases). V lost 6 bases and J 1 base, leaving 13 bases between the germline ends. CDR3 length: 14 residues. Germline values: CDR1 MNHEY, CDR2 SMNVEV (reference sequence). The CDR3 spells CASRTRDRSYEQYF. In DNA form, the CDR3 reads TGTGCCAGCAGGACCCGTGACAGATCCTACGAGCAGTACTTC.

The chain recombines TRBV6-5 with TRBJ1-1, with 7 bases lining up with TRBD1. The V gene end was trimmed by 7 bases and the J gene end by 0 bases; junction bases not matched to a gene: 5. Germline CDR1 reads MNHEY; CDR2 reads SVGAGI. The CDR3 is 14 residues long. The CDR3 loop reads CASTPQGLNTEAFF. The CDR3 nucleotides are TGTGCCAGCACCCCACAGGGGCTGAACACTGAAGCTTTCTTT.

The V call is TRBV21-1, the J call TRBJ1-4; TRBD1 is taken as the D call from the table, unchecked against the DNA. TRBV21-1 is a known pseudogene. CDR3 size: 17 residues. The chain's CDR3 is CASFSGTGISTNEKLFF. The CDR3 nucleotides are TGTGCCAGCTTCTCCGGGACAGGGATATCAACTAATGAAAAACTGTTTTTT.

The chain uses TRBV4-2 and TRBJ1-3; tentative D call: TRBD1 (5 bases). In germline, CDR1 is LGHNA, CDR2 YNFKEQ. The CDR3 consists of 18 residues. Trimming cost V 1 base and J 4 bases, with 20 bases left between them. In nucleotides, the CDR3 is TGTGCCAGCAGCCAAGTGTCCGGGGGGGATGGAATCGGAAACACCATATATTTT. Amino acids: CASSQVSGGDGIGNTIYF.

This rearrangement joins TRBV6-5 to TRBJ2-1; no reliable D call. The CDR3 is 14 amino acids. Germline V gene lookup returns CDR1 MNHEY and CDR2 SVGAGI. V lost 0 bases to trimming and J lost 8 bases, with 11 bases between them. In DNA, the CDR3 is TGTGCCAGCAGTTACTCCGACCTTAGGGATGAGCAGTTCTTC. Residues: CASSYSDLRDEQFF.

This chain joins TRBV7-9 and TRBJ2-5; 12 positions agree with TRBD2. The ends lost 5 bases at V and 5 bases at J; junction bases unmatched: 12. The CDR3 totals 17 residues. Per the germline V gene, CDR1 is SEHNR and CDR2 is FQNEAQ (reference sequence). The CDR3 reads CASSPRTSGARFETQYF. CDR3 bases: TGTGCCAGCAGCCCTCGGACTAGCGGGGCCCGGTTCGAGACCCAGTACTTC.